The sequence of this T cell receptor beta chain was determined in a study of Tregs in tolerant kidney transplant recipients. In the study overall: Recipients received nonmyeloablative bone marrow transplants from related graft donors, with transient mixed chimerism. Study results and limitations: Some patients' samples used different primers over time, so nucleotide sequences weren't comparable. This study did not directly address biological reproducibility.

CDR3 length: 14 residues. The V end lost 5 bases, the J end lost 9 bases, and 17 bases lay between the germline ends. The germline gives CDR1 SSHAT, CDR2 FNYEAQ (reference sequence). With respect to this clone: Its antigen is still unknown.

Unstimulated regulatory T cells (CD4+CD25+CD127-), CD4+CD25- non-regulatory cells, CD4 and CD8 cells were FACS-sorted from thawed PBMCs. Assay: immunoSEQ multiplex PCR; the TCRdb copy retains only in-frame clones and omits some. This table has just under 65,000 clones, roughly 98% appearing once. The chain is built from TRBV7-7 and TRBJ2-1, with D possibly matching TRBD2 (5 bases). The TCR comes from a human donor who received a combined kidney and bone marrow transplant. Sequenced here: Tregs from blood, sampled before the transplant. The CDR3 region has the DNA TGTGCCAGCAGCCCCGTGGACCCCCGGGGTGAGCAGTTCTTC. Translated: CASSPVDPRGEQFF.